This T cell receptor beta chain comes out of a study of blood T cell repertoires in COVID-19. Study-level information: Whether acute or convalescent, the COVID-19 samples came from the United States, Italy and Spain.

Germline V gene data show CDR1 as MNHEY and CDR2 as SMNVEV (reference sequence). CDR3 length equals 13 residues. V dropped 5 bases and J dropped 16; count of bases not matched to a gene: 8. Study processing details: For nucleated cells, counts were estimated from reference gene primer amplification. Clones were read by immunoSEQ multiplex PCR, and TCRdb kept only the in-frame ones, dropping some. V, J and clone size are those of that table, while D and trimming were read from the DNA. The data show about 110,000 clones, with around 82% seen just once and roughly 4.4% held by the top ten. The sample taken for sequencing was peripheral blood. The receptor was derived from a human donor in a cohort sampled during active COVID-19. This chain connects TRBV27 to TRBJ2-1, with 13 positions matching TRBD2. CDR3 sequence: CASSPGLAGQTFF. The CDR3 coding sequence is TGTGCCAGCAGTCCGGGACTAGCGGGACAAACCTTCTTC.